These 25 T cell receptor beta chains came from one sample sequenced in a study of T cell clones after liver transplantation. Libraries were prepared by immunoSEQ multiplex PCR; TCRdb keeps only in-frame clonotypes and omits some of them. This table has some 20,000 clones, around 80% appearing once. This sample comprised CD8+ T cells from blood, obtained less than 50 months after liver transplant. Every receptor here comes from a human patient who received a liver transplant. Some T cells may trace back to the graft donor.

In its sample, this clone ranks as medium-sized (0.01 to 0.1%). V gene TRBV19 combines with J gene TRBJ2-3; maybe TRBD1 (5 bases). The CDR3 consists of 12 residues. V lost 7 bases, J lost 4 bases, and 9 bases lay in between. Germline CDR1 reads LNHDA; CDR2 reads SQIVND (reference sequence). The CDR3 is CASKRGADTQYF. In DNA form, the CDR3 reads TGTGCCAGTAAAAGGGGTGCAGATACGCAGTATTTT.

J is TRBJ1-2 and V is TRBV4-3; perhaps TRBD1 as D (6 bases). CDR1 and CDR2 from the germline V gene are LGHNA and YSLEER. This CDR3 has 13 amino acids. V lost 1 base and J 7 bases, leaving 10 bases between the germline ends. CDR3 DNA: TGCGCCAGCAGCCAAGTGGCCAGGGGTGGCTACACCTTC. Its protein is CASSQVARGGYTF.

The rearrangement uses TRBV28 and TRBJ2-2; D is unresolved. With 2 bases removed from V and 5 bases from J, the gap between germline ends came to 18 bases. Germline V gene data show CDR1 as MDHEN and CDR2 as SYDVKM. The CDR3 length is 17 residues. The CDR3 here is CASSLGNEDLGTGELFF. CDR3 nucleotides: TGTGCCAGCAGTTTAGGAAACGAGGACCTTGGGACCGGGGAGCTGTTTTTT.

The V gene is TRBV15, the J gene TRBJ2-7, with 10 bases lining up with TRBD1. With 3 bases clipped from V and 5 bases from J, the junction kept 10 bases outside the gene matches. The CDR3 loop spans 16 amino acids. Germline lookup yields CDR1 LNHNV and CDR2 YYDKDF (reference sequence). The CDR3 nucleotides read TGTGCCACCAGCAGTACACCGGGACAGGGGAGTCACGAGCAGTACTTC. Translating gives CATSSTPGQGSHEQYF.

This clone was observed a handful of times. The V call is TRBV5-1, the J call TRBJ2-7, with 14 nucleotides matching TRBD2. Germline V lookup: CDR1 SGHRS, CDR2 YFSETQ. The J segment lost 0 bases and the V segment lost 3 bases, leaving 8 bases of the junction unmatched. CDR3 length equals 18 residues. The CDR3 nucleotides are TGCGCCAGCAGCTGGGAAGGGACTAGCGGGGGTAGCTCCTACGAGCAGTACTTC. Amino acids: CASSWEGTSGGSSYEQYF.

The gene calls are TRBV6-6 and TRBJ2-4; no clear D. CDR1 and CDR2 (germline): MNHNY, SVGAGI (reference sequence). This CDR3 is 14 amino acids long. V shed 2 bases and J shed 0 bases, with 5 bases lying between them. The CDR3 DNA reads TGTGCCAGCAGTTACAGTCTAGCCAAAAACATTCAGTACTTC. It yields the protein CASSYSLAKNIQYF.

This chain uses TRBV12-5 with TRBJ2-5; no reliable D call. CDR1 and CDR2 from the germline V gene are LGHNT and FRNRAP. V dropped 4 bases and J dropped 3 bases, with 9 bases sitting between them. The CDR3 extends over 13 amino acids. The DNA for the CDR3 is TGTGCTAGTGGTTCGGCTAGTGAAGAGACCCAGTACTTC. Translating gives CASGSASEETQYF.

The chain links TRBV5-5 to TRBJ1-1; D gene unclear. V was trimmed by 1 base and J by 3 bases, leaving 10 bases between them. Germline V CDR1 and CDR2: SGHKS, YYEKEE (reference sequence). The CDR3 extends over 14 amino acids. The DNA of the CDR3 is TGTGCCAGCAGCTTGTACCTGCAGCACACTGAAGCTTTCTTT. Encoded protein: CASSLYLQHTEAFF.

V usage is TRBV11-3 and J usage is TRBJ2-2, with D unclear. Trimming removed 4 bases at V and 3 bases at J, with 3 bases between. Germline lookup yields CDR1 SGHNT and CDR2 YENEEA. CDR3 size: 12 residues. This chain's CDR3 is CASSSYTGELFF. For the CDR3, the DNA is TGTGCCAGCAGCTCGTACACCGGGGAGCTGTTTTTT.

V gene TRBV4-2 combines with J gene TRBJ1-4; tentative D call: TRBD1 (6 bases). This CDR3 has 17 amino acids. V lost 0 bases and J lost 4, with 15 bases in between. CDR1 and CDR2 from the germline V gene are LGHNA and YNFKEQ. DNA of the CDR3: TGTGCCAGCAGCCAAGAGGGGGGGGGCGGAGGTAATGAAAAACTGTTTTTT. It specifies CASSQEGGGGGNEKLFF.

This rearrangement joins TRBV6-6 to TRBJ2-3; TRBD2 agrees at 11 bases. The germline V gene has CDR1 MNHNY and CDR2 SVGAGI (reference sequence). CDR3 length: 16 residues. The J segment lost 2 bases and the V segment lost 8 bases, leaving 9 bases of the junction unmatched. As DNA, the CDR3 is TGTGCCAGCCTAGCCACTAGCGGGGGCAACACAGATACGCAGTATTTT. As protein: CASLATSGGNTDTQYF.

V usage is TRBV5-1 and J usage is TRBJ2-3; D not certain. The germline V and J ends were trimmed by 1 base and 2 bases, with 11 bases remaining between them. The CDR3 contains 15 residues. From germline, CDR1 is SGHRS and CDR2 YFSETQ. CDR3 sequence: CASSLRLDPTDTQYF. Here the CDR3 DNA reads TGCGCCAGCAGCTTGCGTTTAGATCCCACAGATACGCAGTATTTT.

This clone was seen once. The chain joins TRBV9 to TRBJ2-1; D is ambiguous. This CDR3 region has 16 residues. Germline CDR1 is SGDLS and CDR2 is YYNGEE. V was cut by 0 bases and J by 3 bases, with 13 bases left in between. Written as DNA, the CDR3 is TGTGCCAGCAGCGTAGCTTTGACCGGCTTCTACAATGAGCAGTTCTTC. Its translation: CASSVALTGFYNEQFF.

This clone occurred a few times. The V gene is TRBV29-1, the J gene TRBJ2-5; 11 bases line up with TRBD1. J gave up 5 bases and V 6 bases, and 8 bases lay outside the gene matches. The germline CDR1 and CDR2 sequences are SQVTM and ANQGSEA. The CDR3 covers 14 residues. The CDR3 loop reads CSVPGQGAWETQYF. The DNA of the CDR3 is TGCAGCGTACCCGGACAGGGGGCGTGGGAGACCCAGTACTTC.

This clone was counted once. The chain has TRBV28 and TRBJ2-3; D is perhaps TRBD2 (6 bases). CDR1 and CDR2 (germline): MDHEN, SYDVKM. With 2 bases removed from V and 0 bases from J, the gap between germline ends came to 9 bases. The CDR3 runs to 15 residues. The CDR3 region is CASSLDGGSTDTQYF. For the CDR3, the DNA is TGTGCCAGCAGTTTAGACGGGGGAAGCACAGATACGCAGTATTTT.

This clone was detected once. Possible read error: a much larger clone is one base away. The rearrangement uses TRBV4-2 and TRBJ2-5, with 8 bases lining up with TRBD2. V shed 0 bases and J 3 bases; nucleotides not matched to a gene: 6. This CDR3 is 16 amino acids long. Germline CDR1 is LGHNA and CDR2 is YNFKEQ. CDR3 amino acids: CASSQEMGLGKETQYF. The DNA of the CDR3 is TGTGCCAGCAGCCAAGAGATGGGACTAGGAAAAGAGACCCAGTACTTC.

This clone was seen only a few times. V and J are TRBV5-1 and TRBJ2-1; D is possibly TRBD1 (6 bases). Germline CDR1 SGHRS, CDR2 YFSETQ. The CDR3 covers 13 residues. V was shortened by 0 bases and J by 7 bases, with 8 bases between the two germline ends. For the CDR3, the DNA is TGCGCCAGCAGCTTGGTGGGGACAAATGAGCAGTTCTTC. It specifies CASSLVGTNEQFF.

The J gene is TRBJ1-2, the V gene TRBV4-1; maybe TRBD1 (6 bases). Germline CDR1 is MGHRA and CDR2 is YSYEKL. The CDR3 spans 16 residues. Trimming removed 3 bases from V and 2 bases from J, with 16 bases in between. CDR3 sequence reads: CASSQVGFQGNYGYTF. CDR3 nucleotides: TGCGCCAGCAGCCAGGTGGGGTTTCAGGGGAACTATGGCTACACCTTC.

The J gene is TRBJ2-1, the V gene TRBV4-1, with D tentatively TRBD2 (5 bases). Per germline, CDR1 MGHRA and CDR2 YSYEKL. There are 16 residues in the CDR3. Trimming took 0 bases from V and 3 from J, leaving 12 bases between them. DNA of the CDR3: TGCGCCAGCAGCCAAGAGGAAAGGACTGTCTACAATGAGCAGTTCTTC. Its translation is CASSQEERTVYNEQFF.

CDR3 DNA sequence: TGTGCCAGCAAGGTGGGACAGGGGGCATACGGCTACACCTTC. This gives the protein CASKVGQGAYGYTF. The gene calls are TRBV6-6 and TRBJ1-2; 12 nucleotides agree with TRBD1. The CDR3 length is 14 residues. In germline, CDR1 is MNHNY, CDR2 SVGAGI (reference sequence). The V and J ends lost 7 bases and 8 bases, in that order; junction bases with no gene match: 8.

This clone was seen more than once but under ten times. This rearrangement joins TRBV21-1 to TRBJ2-5; no check of the table's D call, TRBD1, against the DNA was made. TRBV21-1 is a listed pseudogene. The CDR3 is made up of 19 amino acids. The CDR3 region has the DNA TGTGCCAGCAGCAAAGTTGTCAGGGGTCAGGTTCCTTACCAAGAGACCCAGTACTTC. Amino acids: CASSKVVRGQVPYQETQYF.

This sequence joins TRBV7-9 and TRBJ1-3; D is perhaps TRBD1 (6 bases). V gave up 1 base and J gave up 0 bases, with 13 bases separating them. This CDR3 contains 17 residues. Germline values: CDR1 SEHNR, CDR2 FQNEAQ (reference sequence). The CDR3 coding sequence is TGTGCCAGCAGCTTAGTACGGACAGAGCACTCTGGAAACACCATATATTTT. Its translation: CASSLVRTEHSGNTIYF.

This clone has just one count. The chain is built from TRBV7-3 and TRBJ2-3; D is undetermined. The CDR3 runs 13 residues. V dropped 5 bases and J dropped 3 bases, with 9 bases sitting between them. Germline CDR1 SGHTA, CDR2 FQGTGA. This CDR3 is CASSQVGTDTQYF. The CDR3 region has the DNA TGTGCCAGCAGCCAGGTCGGGACAGATACGCAGTATTTT.

This clone was found once. A junction end diverges from the germline sequence, so it may reflect a read error. Other DNA sequences from this sample encode an identical CDR3 as well. The rearrangement links TRBV4-3 to TRBJ1-2; D is unclear. This CDR3 has 13 amino acids. Germline V gene lookup returns CDR1 LGHNA and CDR2 YSLEER. The chain's CDR3 is CASSQGVFYGYTF. CDR3 bases: TGCGCCAGCAGCCAAGGGGTTTTCTATGGCTACACCTTT.

V gene TRBV5-4 combines with J gene TRBJ1-4; TRBD1 aligns across 7 bases. This CDR3 is 16 amino acids long. Per the germline V gene, CDR1 is SGHNT and CDR2 is YYREEE (reference sequence). Trimming at V came to 1 base and at J to 4 bases, leaving 7 bases not matched to a gene. The CDR3 loop reads CASSLWSGTVNEKLFF. The CDR3 bases are TGTGCCAGCAGCTTGTGGTCCGGGACAGTTAATGAAAAACTGTTTTTT. The entire variable domain, with the rest obtained from reference TRBV5-4 and TRBJ1-4, is as follows: ETGVTQSPTHLIKTRGQQVTLRCSSQSGHNTVSWYQQALGQGPQFIFQYYREEENGRGNFPPRFSGLQFPNYSSELNVNALELDDSALYLCASSLWSGTVNEKLFFGSGTQLSVL.